These T cell receptor beta chains were read from a single sample in a study of T cells in Graves' hyperthyroidism and ophthalmopathy. MiXCR, run by TCRdb on the multiplex PCR reads, gives a single entry per CDR3 protein. The table records a few hundred thousand distinct CDR3 sequences, roughly 13% of them present only once. The sample was blood. The source of these receptors is a woman aged 18 to 35 with Graves' hyperthyroidism. CDR3s include the opening cysteine and the closing phenylalanine or tryptophan. D genes are given only for firm matches. Expanded clones get a size class; other rows say once, few or many, or leave the size out.

V gene,clone size,D gene,J gene,CDR3 DNA,CDR3 protein
TRBV5-1,few,NA,TRBJ1-1,TGCGCCAGCAGCTTCCTACCAAGGACGACTGAAGCTTTCTTT,CASSFLPRTTEAFF
TRBV12-3/TRBV12-4,many,TRBD1,TRBJ1-1,TGTGCCAGCAGTCCACAGGGGGATCTGACTGAAGCTTTCTTT,CASSPQGDLTEAFF
TRBV18,NA,NA,TRBJ1-1,TGTGCCAGCTCACTTAGAAGCAGAGGCGAAGGGATGAACACTGAAGCTTTCTTT,CASSLRSRGEGMNTEAFF
TRBV7-9,many,NA,TRBJ2-3,TGTGCCAGCAGCCCGCGAAATACGCAGTATTTT,CASSPRNTQYF
TRBV30,many,NA,TRBJ2-7,TGTGCCTGGAGTGTGGCTAATTCTGACTACGAGCAGTACTTC,CAWSVANSDYEQYF
TRBV7-9,NA,NA,TRBJ2-5,TGTGCCAGCAGGCTTGGGCCGATCCAAGAGACCCAGTACTTC,CASRLGPIQETQYF
TRBV2,many,TRBD2,TRBJ2-7,TGTGCCAGCAGGAAACAAGCGGGAGCTCTATACGAGCAGTACTTC,CASRKQAGALYEQYF
TRBV19,few,NA,TRBJ2-1,TGTGCCAGTACCGAGGACTTCACCAACGTGGATGAGCAGTTCTTC,CASTEDFTNVDEQFF
TRBV7-2,many,TRBD2,TRBJ2-2,TGTGCCAGCAGCTTAGTTTGGTCTAGCGGGAGGTCCACCGGGGAGCTGTTTTTT,CASSLVWSSGRSTGELFF
TRBV28,many,NA,TRBJ1-1,TGTGCCAGCAGTTCACGGGTTGAAGCTTTCTTT,CASSSRVEAFF
TRBV30,many,NA,TRBJ1-5,TGTGCCTGGAGTGTATTCGGCGATCAGCCCCAGCATTTT,CAWSVFGDQPQHF
TRBV18,many,NA,TRBJ2-3,TGTGCCAGCTCACCGAGCATGGTCGATACGCAGTATTTT,CASSPSMVDTQYF
TRBV29-1,NA,NA,TRBJ1-2,TGCAGCGTACAAGGGGGAGGGTCGGATGGCTACACCTTC,CSVQGGGSDGYTF
TRBV4-1,NA,NA,TRBJ1-5,TGCGCCAGCAGCCAAGTATTGGGTCAGCCCCAGCATTTT,CASSQVLGQPQHF
TRBV5-5,many,TRBD1,TRBJ2-2,TGTGCCAGCAGCGCCGGGACAGGGCGAACCGGGGAGCTGTTTTTT,CASSAGTGRTGELFF
TRBV5-6,NA,TRBD1,TRBJ1-5,TGTGCCAGCAGCGGACAGGGGGGGGAGCCCCAGCATTTT,CASSGQGGEPQHF
TRBV9,many,NA,TRBJ1-2,TGTGCCAGCAGCGTAGATCAGGTCCCTGGCGATGGCTACACCTTC,CASSVDQVPGDGYTF
TRBV6-2/TRBV6-3,many,NA,TRBJ2-5,TGTGCCAGCAGTTTCCCCTTCGACGGCCAGCAACAAGAGACCCAGTACTTC,CASSFPFDGQQQETQYF
TRBV30,many,TRBD2,TRBJ2-2,TGTGCCTCCTCCGCCGTCAGGGGCGGGACTAGCGGTACCGGGGAGCTGTTTTTT,CASSAVRGGTSGTGELFF
TRBV28,many,NA,TRBJ2-2,TGTGCCAGCAGTTTAGCGGGGGCGGTGAACACCGGGGAGCTGTTTTTT,CASSLAGAVNTGELFF
TRBV12-5,many,TRBD1,TRBJ1-1,TGTGCTAGTGGTTTGGACAGGGGTCTCGTCCGACCGAACACTGAAGCTTTCTTT,CASGLDRGLVRPNTEAFF
TRBV5-6,many,NA,TRBJ2-5,TGTGCCAGCACCCGACTCGGAGGCCAAGAGACCCAGTACTTC,CASTRLGGQETQYF
TRBV12-3/TRBV12-4,many,TRBD2,TRBJ2-1,TGTGCCAGCAGCCATCATGACCTAGCGGGAGGACCCCGGGAGCAGTTCTTC,CASSHHDLAGGPREQFF
TRBV20-1,NA,NA,TRBJ1-5,TGCAGTGCATTTGACAGGCGTCAATACAATCAGCCCCAGCATTTT,CSAFDRRQYNQPQHF
TRBV25-1,NA,NA,TRBJ2-3,TGTGCCAGCAGTGAATGGTCCAGAGGATCCACAGATACGCAGTATTTT,CASSEWSRGSTDTQYF